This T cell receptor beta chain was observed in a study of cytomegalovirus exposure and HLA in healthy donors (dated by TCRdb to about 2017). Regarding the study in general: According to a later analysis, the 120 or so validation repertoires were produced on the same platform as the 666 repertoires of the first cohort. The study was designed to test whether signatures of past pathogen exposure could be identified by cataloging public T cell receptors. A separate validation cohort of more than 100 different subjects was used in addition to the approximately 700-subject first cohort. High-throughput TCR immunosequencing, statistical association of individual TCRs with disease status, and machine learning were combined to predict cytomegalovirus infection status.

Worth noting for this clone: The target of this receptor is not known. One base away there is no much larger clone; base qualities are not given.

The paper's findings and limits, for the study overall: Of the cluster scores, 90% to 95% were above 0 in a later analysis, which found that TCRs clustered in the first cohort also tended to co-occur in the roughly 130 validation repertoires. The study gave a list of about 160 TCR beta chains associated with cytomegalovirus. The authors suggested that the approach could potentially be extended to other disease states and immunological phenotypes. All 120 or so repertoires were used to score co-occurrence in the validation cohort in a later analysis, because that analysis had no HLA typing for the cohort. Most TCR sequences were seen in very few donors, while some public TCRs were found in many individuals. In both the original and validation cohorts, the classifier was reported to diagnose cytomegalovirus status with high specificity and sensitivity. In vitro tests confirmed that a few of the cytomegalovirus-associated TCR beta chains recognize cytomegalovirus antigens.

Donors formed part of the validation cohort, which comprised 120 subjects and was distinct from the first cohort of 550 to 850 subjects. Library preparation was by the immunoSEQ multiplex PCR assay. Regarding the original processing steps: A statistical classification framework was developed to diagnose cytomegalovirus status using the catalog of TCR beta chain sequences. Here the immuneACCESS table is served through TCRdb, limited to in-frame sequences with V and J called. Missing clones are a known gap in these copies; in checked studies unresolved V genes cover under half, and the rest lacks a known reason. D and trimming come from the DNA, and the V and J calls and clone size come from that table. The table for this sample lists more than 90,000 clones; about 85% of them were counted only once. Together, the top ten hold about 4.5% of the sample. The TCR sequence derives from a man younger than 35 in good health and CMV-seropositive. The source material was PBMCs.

The base sequence is TGTGCCAGTAGTATAACACAGGGGGGTAATTCACCCCTCCACTTT. This is translated as CASSITQGGNSPLHF. This receptor chain uses TRBV19 and TRBJ1-6, with 8 bases in between that match TRBD1. From its cysteine to its phenylalanine, the CDR3 spans 15 amino acids. Only CDR3 DNA is held: 45 bases, read in frame from base 1. Based on the germline V gene (reference sequence), the CDR1 and CDR2 sequences are LNHDA and SQIVND. The germline V end is reduced by 2 bases and the J end by 6 bases; junction bases left unmatched: 3.